These T cell receptor beta chains were read from a single sample in a study of T cells in localized non-small cell lung cancer. Sequenced by immunoSEQ multiplex PCR; TCRdb stores in-frame clones only, minus some. Among 900 to 1,500 clones listed, around 28% were seen once. This specimen consisted of normal lung tissue next to the tumor, obtained before any cancer treatment. These receptors were taken from a man aged 35-75 years with stage II lung adenocarcinoma. Each CDR3 is given with its conserved first and last residue. A D gene is named only where the DNA matches it firmly. Not every row has a clone size; where given, it reads once, few, many or a size class.

CDR3 length | clone size | D gene | J gene | V gene | CDR3 protein | CDR3 DNA
15 | . | . | TRBJ1-1 | TRBV18 | CASSPKGGLNTKAFF | TGTGCCAGCTCACCCAAGGGGGGGTTGAACACTAAAGCTTTCTTT
15 | . | . | TRBJ1-4 | TRBV11-3 | CASSPWGGTNEKLFF | TGTGCCAGCAGCCCCTGGGGGGGAACTAATGAAAAACTGTTTTTT
13 | few | TRBD1 | TRBJ2-7 | TRBV30 | CAWRKQGPYEQYF | TGTGCCTGGCGTAAACAGGGGCCCTACGAGCAGTACTTC
15 | large | . | TRBJ1-4 | TRBV14 | CASSQDDSAGEKLFF | TGTGCCAGCAGCCAAGATGACTCGGCCGGAGAAAAACTGTTTTTT
16 | . | . | TRBJ2-5 | TRBV11-3 | CASSLTGRGAEETQYF | TGTGCCAGCAGCTTAACGGGCAGGGGAGCGGAAGAGACCCAGTACTTC
14 | . | TRBD1 | TRBJ1-2 | TRBV15 | CATSTGTGNYGYTF | TGTGCCACCAGTACCGGGACAGGGAACTATGGCTACACCTTC
15 | . | TRBD1 | TRBJ2-7 | TRBV29-1 | CSADGPRDREYEQYF | TGCAGCGCCGATGGACCGCGGGACAGGGAATACGAGCAGTACTTC
11 | few | . | TRBJ2-7 | TRBV6-4 | CASSYSSEQYF | TGTGCCAGCAGTTACTCGAGCGAGCAGTACTTC
14 | . | . | TRBJ1-2 | TRBV28 | CASSPDGPVYGYTF | TGTGCCAGCAGCCCGGACGGACCGGTCTATGGCTACACCTTC
16 | . | . | TRBJ1-1 | TRBV19 | CASSIRGAHRYTEAFF | TGTGCCAGTAGTATCCGGGGGGCGCATAGGTACACTGAAGCTTTCTTT
17 | medium-sized | . | TRBJ1-2 | TRBV6-8 | CASSYSVGTRGTAGYTF | TGTGCCAGCAGTTACTCAGTCGGGACAAGGGGGACTGCTGGCTACACCTTC
11 | few | . | TRBJ2-7 | TRBV6-4 | CASSTPYEQYF | TGTGCCAGCAGCACGCCCTACGAGCAGTACTTC
19 | . | TRBD2 | TRBJ2-1 | TRBV6-8 | CASSYDRAGPRGGDNEQFF | TGTGCCAGCAGTTACGATAGAGCGGGACCCCGGGGGGGAGACAATGAGCAGTTCTTC
13 | few | . | TRBJ1-1 | TRBV6-7 | CASSYSRGAEAFF | TGTGCCAGCAGTTACTCGAGGGGGGCTGAAGCTTTCTTT
15 | few | TRBD2 | TRBJ2-7 | TRBV6-8 | CASSYGLAASYEQYF | TGTGCCAGCAGTTATGGACTAGCGGCCTCCTACGAGCAGTACTTC
14 | . | . | TRBJ1-1 | TRBV19 | CAISQGRTDTEAFF | TGTGCCATCTCTCAGGGCAGGACTGACACTGAAGCTTTCTTT
15 | medium-sized | . | TRBJ1-2 | TRBV6-8 | CASSYAARANYGYTF | TGTGCCAGCAGTTACGCGGCCAGGGCTAACTATGGCTACACCTTC
13 | few | . | TRBJ1-1 | TRBV6-8 | CAISGLRGGEAFF | TGTGCCATCAGTGGACTACGGGGAGGTGAAGCTTTCTTT
14 | . | TRBD2 | TRBJ2-5 | TRBV6-8 | CASSLAGGLGTQYF | TGTGCCAGCAGTCTAGCGGGGGGGCTCGGGACCCAGTACTTC
15 | few | . | TRBJ2-7 | TRBV18 | CASQVAGTAASGQYF | TGTGCCAGCCAAGTGGCGGGGACAGCCGCTTCAGGGCAGTACTTC
15 | . | TRBD1 | TRBJ2-3 | TRBV29-1 | CSVVNRTGPTDTQYF | TGCAGCGTTGTAAATAGGACAGGGCCAACAGATACGCAGTATTTT
13 | medium-sized | . | TRBJ2-3 | TRBV6-8 | CASSRDSTDTQYF | TGTGCCAGCAGTCGGGACTCCACAGATACGCAGTATTTT
14 | few | . | TRBJ1-5 | TRBV19 | CASSIATAHQPQHF | TGTGCCAGTAGTATAGCAACAGCCCATCAGCCCCAGCATTTT
14 | few | . | TRBJ2-7 | TRBV11-3 | CASSSGSNSYEQYF | TGTGCCAGCAGCTCAGGGTCAAACTCCTACGAGCAGTATTTC
16 | . | TRBD1 | TRBJ2-7 | TRBV28 | CASSLLMDRSSYEQYF | TGTGCCAGCAGTTTATTGATGGACAGGAGCTCCTACGAGCAGTACTTC
15 | . | . | TRBJ2-3 | TRBV6-8 | CASSYSGPPSTTQYF | TGTGCCAGCAGTTACTCAGGCCCTCCGAGTACTACGCAGTATTTT
14 | . | TRBD1 | TRBJ2-7 | TRBV11-3 | CASSSGTGRFEQYF | TGTGCCAGCAGCTCGGGGACAGGGCGCTTCGAGCAGTACTTC
14 | . | . | TRBJ2-5 | TRBV29-1 | CSVEELRKEETQYF | TGCAGCGTTGAGGAACTGAGGAAAGAAGAGACCCAGTACTTC
17 | few | TRBD2 | TRBJ2-3 | TRBV14 | CASSQLRAAGEADTQYF | TGTGCCAGCAGCCAACTACGCGCAGCGGGGGAAGCAGATACGCAGTATTTT
13 | . | . | TRBJ1-4 | TRBV6-8 | CASSSRVLEKLFF | TGTGCCAGCTCGAGCAGGGTCTTGGAAAAACTGTTTTTT
18 | . | TRBD2 | TRBJ2-3 | TRBV19 | CASSIGSGGLMGTDTQYF | TGTGCCAGTAGTATAGGGTCCGGGGGGTTGATGGGGACAGATACGCAGTATTTT
17 | medium-sized | TRBD2 | TRBJ2-3 | TRBV11-3 | CASSFTSGGFSTDTQYF | TGTGCCAGCAGCTTCACTAGCGGGGGGTTCAGCACAGATACGCAGTATTTT
15 | . | . | TRBJ2-7 | TRBV5-1 | CASSSQTLGSYEQYF | TGCGCCAGCAGCTCTCAGACACTTGGCTCCTACGAGCAGTACTTC
15 | . | TRBD2 | TRBJ2-3 | TRBV28 | CASRGTSGFTDTQYF | TGTGCCAGCCGCGGGACTAGCGGGTTCACAGATACGCAGTATTTT
14 | . | TRBD1 | TRBJ1-1 | TRBV29-1 | CSVCTGTANTEAFF | TGCAGCGTTTGTACCGGGACAGCGAACACTGAAGCTTTCTTT
15 | medium-sized | TRBD1 | TRBJ1-1 | TRBV9 | CASSTGDGMNTEAFF | TGTGCCAGCAGTACAGGGGACGGCATGAACACTGAAGCTTTCTTT
14 | few | . | TRBJ1-1 | TRBV11-3 | CASSFVSTNTEAFF | TGTGCCAGCAGCTTCGTGAGCACGAACACTGAAGCTTTCTTT
17 | . | . | TRBJ1-1 | TRBV11-3 | CASSTSWGASSVTEAFF | TGTGCCAGCAGCACCTCTTGGGGGGCGAGTTCAGTCACTGAAGCTTTCTTT
19 | . | . | TRBJ2-5 | TRBV4-1 | CASSQDWWAIDDAQETQYF | TGCGCCAGCAGCCAAGATTGGTGGGCAATCGATGACGCCCAAGAGACCCAGTACTTC
14 | few | TRBD2 | TRBJ2-3 | TRBV19 | CASSIKAGADTQYF | TGTGCCAGTAGTATTAAAGCGGGAGCAGATACGCAGTATTTT
13 | large | . | TRBJ2-2 | TRBV6-8 | CASTRGYTGELFF | TGTGCTTCTACCAGGGGCTACACCGGGGAGCTGTTTTTT
16 | medium-sized | . | TRBJ2-1 | TRBV6-8 | CASSYGGPSSYNEQFF | TGTGCCAGCAGCTACGGGGGTCCGAGCTCCTACAATGAGCAGTTCTTC
14 | large | . | TRBJ2-1 | TRBV6-8 | CASSYSPRGDEQFF | TGTGCCAGCAGTTACTCCCCCAGGGGCGATGAGCAGTTCTTC
15 | . | . | TRBJ2-6 | TRBV4-1 | CASSQDNSGANVLTF | TGCGCCAGCAGCCAAGATAACTCTGGGGCCAACGTCCTGACTTTC
14 | few | . | TRBJ1-2 | TRBV1 | CASSPRTGNYGYTF | TGCGCCAGCAGCCCTAGGACAGGGAACTATGGCTACACCTTC
14 | few | TRBD2 | TRBJ2-7 | TRBV6-8 | CASSYISGGRGQYF | TGTGCCAGCAGTTACATCAGCGGGGGAAGGGGGCAGTACTTC
17 | medium-sized | TRBD1 | TRBJ1-1 | TRBV6-8 | CASSYGGGQGLNTEAFF | TGTGCCAGCAGTTACGGGGGGGGACAGGGCCTGAACACTGAAGCTTTCTTT
15 | few | TRBD1 | TRBJ1-6 | TRBV4-1 | CASSPSRQGNSPLHF | TGCGCCAGCAGCCCCAGCCGACAGGGTAATTCACCCCTCCACTTT
13 | medium-sized | . | TRBJ1-1 | TRBV9 | CASSRGDGTEAFF | TGTGCCAGCAGCCGAGGGGATGGCACTGAAGCTTTCTTT
17 | . | TRBD1 | TRBJ1-2 | TRBV6-8 | CASSYEGTGGSQYGYTF | TGTGCCAGCAGTTACGAGGGGACAGGGGGGTCCCAGTATGGCTACACCTTC